These T cell receptor beta chains were read from a single sample in a study of beta chain features in type 1 diabetes. TCRdb's table, derived via immunoSEQ multiplex PCR, lists solely in-frame clones and lacks some. The sample has under 300,000 clones, 7% to 9% seen once. The sample taken for sequencing was central memory CD4+ T cells from blood. These receptors came from a young woman in good health. CDR3s include the opening cysteine and the closing phenylalanine or tryptophan. A D gene is named only where the DNA matches it firmly. Clone size, where shown, is once, few, many, or a class for clones that have expanded.

D gene: TRBD2; J gene: TRBJ2-1; clone size: many; V gene: TRBV5-1; CDR3 DNA: TGCGCCAGCAGCTTGACAGCGGGAGGCTCCAATGAGCAGTTCTTC; CDR3 protein: CASSLTAGGSNEQFF
D gene: TRBD2; J gene: TRBJ2-5; clone size: .; V gene: TRBV29-1; CDR3 DNA: TGCAGCGTTGACAAAGGACTAGCGAAAGAGACCCAGTACTTC; CDR3 protein: CSVDKGLAKETQYF
D gene: .; J gene: TRBJ2-7; clone size: many; V gene: TRBV2; CDR3 DNA: TGTGCCAGCAAGGACTACTACGAGCAGTACTTC; CDR3 protein: CASKDYYEQYF
D gene: TRBD2; J gene: TRBJ2-1; clone size: .; V gene: TRBV7-8; CDR3 DNA: TGTGCCAGCAGGGGAGGTGGCGGGACTAGCGGGATGGGAGAGCAGTTCTTC; CDR3 protein: CASRGGGGTSGMGEQFF
D gene: .; J gene: TRBJ2-1; clone size: many; V gene: TRBV9; CDR3 DNA: TGTGCCAGCAGCGTACAGCACACTGGCTCCTACAATGAGCAGTTCTTC; CDR3 protein: CASSVQHTGSYNEQFF
D gene: .; J gene: TRBJ2-5; clone size: .; V gene: TRBV18; CDR3 DNA: TGTGCCAGCTCACCGGTGTCAACGGGTGCAGAGACCCAGTACTTC; CDR3 protein: CASSPVSTGAETQYF
D gene: .; J gene: TRBJ2-5; clone size: .; V gene: TRBV28; CDR3 DNA: TGTGCCAGCAGTACAAAGTCGGGGAGCTGGGAGACCCAGTACTTC; CDR3 protein: CASSTKSGSWETQYF
D gene: .; J gene: TRBJ2-3; clone size: .; V gene: TRBV19; CDR3 DNA: TGTGCCAGTAGTTCCCACACAGATACGCAGTATTTT; CDR3 protein: CASSSHTDTQYF
D gene: .; J gene: TRBJ2-7; clone size: .; V gene: TRBV7-2; CDR3 DNA: TGTGCCAGCAGCCAACTAGGTCCGGGGGCCTACGAGCAGTACTTC; CDR3 protein: CASSQLGPGAYEQYF
D gene: TRBD1; J gene: TRBJ2-1; clone size: few; V gene: TRBV11-3; CDR3 DNA: TGTGCCAGTTCCAGGGGGCTCCGCTCCTACAATGAGCAGTTCTTC; CDR3 protein: CASSRGLRSYNEQFF
D gene: .; J gene: TRBJ2-5; clone size: .; V gene: TRBV4-2; CDR3 DNA: TGTGCCAGCAGCCAAGATGCGACAGAAGAGACCCAGTACTTC; CDR3 protein: CASSQDATEETQYF
D gene: .; J gene: TRBJ1-1; clone size: .; V gene: TRBV5-1; CDR3 DNA: TGCGCCAGCAGCTTTGAGGGGCACATGAACACTGAAGCTTTCTTT; CDR3 protein: CASSFEGHMNTEAFF
D gene: .; J gene: TRBJ2-1; clone size: few; V gene: TRBV20-1; CDR3 DNA: TGCAGTGCTGGGCGCGGCAATGAGCAGTTCTTC; CDR3 protein: CSAGRGNEQFF
D gene: .; J gene: TRBJ2-5; clone size: few; V gene: TRBV5-1; CDR3 DNA: TGCGCCAGCAATGGGGAAGGGGTAGAGACCCAGTACTTC; CDR3 protein: CASNGEGVETQYF
D gene: .; J gene: TRBJ2-1; clone size: many; V gene: TRBV7-9; CDR3 DNA: TGTGCCAGCAGCTCAGGCGTGTCGCAGTTCTTC; CDR3 protein: CASSSGVSQFF
D gene: TRBD1; J gene: TRBJ1-2; clone size: .; V gene: TRBV5-1; CDR3 DNA: TGCGCCAGCAGCTTGCAGGGGGCGCGAGGCTACACCTTC; CDR3 protein: CASSLQGARGYTF
D gene: .; J gene: TRBJ2-4; clone size: many; V gene: TRBV30; CDR3 DNA: TGTGCCTGGGGGCGGGCAGCCAACATTCAGTACTTC; CDR3 protein: CAWGRAANIQYF
D gene: .; J gene: TRBJ2-4; clone size: .; V gene: TRBV6-5; CDR3 DNA: TGTGCCAGCAAGGGCCAGGGGAACGGCAAAAACATTCAGTACTTC; CDR3 protein: CASKGQGNGKNIQYF
D gene: .; J gene: TRBJ1-5; clone size: few; V gene: TRBV2; CDR3 DNA: TGTGCCAGCAGTCGAGAGGGACCGCACAATCAGCCCCAGCATTTT; CDR3 protein: CASSREGPHNQPQHF
D gene: TRBD2; J gene: TRBJ2-1; clone size: .; V gene: TRBV2; CDR3 DNA: TGTGCCACAGGTAGCGGGGGTTACAATGAGCAGTTCTTC; CDR3 protein: CATGSGGYNEQFF
D gene: .; J gene: TRBJ1-1; clone size: few; V gene: TRBV4-2; CDR3 DNA: TGTGCCAGCAGCCAAGATCTGGGGACGAACACTGAAGCTTTCTTT; CDR3 protein: CASSQDLGTNTEAFF
D gene: .; J gene: TRBJ2-1; clone size: few; V gene: TRBV7-2; CDR3 DNA: TGTGCCAGCAGCTTAGTCTTCGGGAGCTCCTACAATGAGCAGTTCTTC; CDR3 protein: CASSLVFGSSYNEQFF
D gene: .; J gene: TRBJ1-5; clone size: .; V gene: TRBV10-3; CDR3 DNA: TGTGCCATCTCCCCTGGGAGCAATCAGCCCCAGCATTTT; CDR3 protein: CAISPGSNQPQHF
D gene: .; J gene: TRBJ2-4; clone size: .; V gene: TRBV7-2; CDR3 DNA: TGTGCCAGCAGCCTGAGGGGTGGCCAAGGGAGCATTCAGTACTTC; CDR3 protein: CASSLRGGQGSIQYF
D gene: .; J gene: TRBJ2-6; clone size: .; V gene: TRBV7-3; CDR3 DNA: TGTGCCAGCAGCCGAGGATCTGGGGCCAACGTCCTGACTTTC; CDR3 protein: CASSRGSGANVLTF
D gene: .; J gene: TRBJ2-3; clone size: many; V gene: TRBV7-2; CDR3 DNA: TGTGCCAGCAGCGCCCGCATATATGGCACAGATACGCAGTATTTT; CDR3 protein: CASSARIYGTDTQYF
D gene: .; J gene: TRBJ1-4; clone size: few; V gene: TRBV27; CDR3 DNA: TGTGCCAGCAGTAGGGGACGGACTCCCACTAATGAAAAACTGTTTTTT; CDR3 protein: CASSRGRTPTNEKLFF
D gene: TRBD2; J gene: TRBJ2-3; clone size: few; V gene: TRBV7-2; CDR3 DNA: TGTGCCAGCAGCGTAATGGGGGGGTTAGGTAGCACAGATACGCAGTATTTT; CDR3 protein: CASSVMGGLGSTDTQYF
D gene: .; J gene: TRBJ2-2; clone size: .; V gene: TRBV4-2; CDR3 DNA: TGTGCCAGCAGCCAACTACTCGGGACGAACACCGGGGAGCTGTTTTTT; CDR3 protein: CASSQLLGTNTGELFF
D gene: .; J gene: TRBJ2-5; clone size: .; V gene: TRBV11-3; CDR3 DNA: TGTGCCAGCAACTCGGGCCATCAAGAGACCCAGTACTTC; CDR3 protein: CASNSGHQETQYF
D gene: .; J gene: TRBJ1-2; clone size: few; V gene: TRBV15; CDR3 DNA: TGTGCCACCATGAGGGACCGCCGGTACACCTTC; CDR3 protein: CATMRDRRYTF
D gene: .; J gene: TRBJ1-2; clone size: .; V gene: TRBV16; CDR3 DNA: TGTGCCAGCAGCCAAATAAAGGCAGGGAGCTACTATGGCTACACCTTC; CDR3 protein: CASSQIKAGSYYGYTF
D gene: .; J gene: TRBJ1-1; clone size: many; V gene: TRBV7-2; CDR3 DNA: TGTGCCAGCAGCCCAAACAGGGTTATGAACACTGAAGCTTTCTTT; CDR3 protein: CASSPNRVMNTEAFF
D gene: TRBD2; J gene: TRBJ2-1; clone size: many; V gene: TRBV5-1; CDR3 DNA: TGCGCCAGCAGCTTGGCCCGGGGAGGGAACAATGAGCAGTTCTTC; CDR3 protein: CASSLARGGNNEQFF
D gene: .; J gene: TRBJ1-1; clone size: few; V gene: TRBV6-1; CDR3 DNA: TGTGCCAGCAGCCCTCGGACACCGAACACTGAAGCTTTCTTT; CDR3 protein: CASSPRTPNTEAFF
D gene: .; J gene: TRBJ1-2; clone size: .; V gene: TRBV13; CDR3 DNA: TGTGCCAGCAGCCGTACCTCGGCCAAATTCTATGGCTACACCTTC; CDR3 protein: CASSRTSAKFYGYTF
D gene: .; J gene: TRBJ2-1; clone size: few; V gene: TRBV5-1; CDR3 DNA: TGCGCCAGCAGCTTGGGTGACATTTACAATGAGCAGTTCTTC; CDR3 protein: CASSLGDIYNEQFF
D gene: TRBD2; J gene: TRBJ2-1; clone size: .; V gene: TRBV29-1; CDR3 DNA: TGCAGCGTCGGTGTACTAGCGGGGGGGCCCAGGGATGAGCAGTTCTTC; CDR3 protein: CSVGVLAGGPRDEQFF
D gene: .; J gene: TRBJ2-3; clone size: .; V gene: TRBV11-2; CDR3 DNA: TGTGCCAGCAGCTTAGATCACGCGGGTACGCAGTATTTT; CDR3 protein: CASSLDHAGTQYF